These T cell receptor beta chains were read from a single sample in a study of shared clonotypes between healthy human individuals. TCRdb's table, derived via immunoSEQ multiplex PCR, lists solely in-frame clones and lacks some. Found here are over a million clones, about 75% of them singletons; the top ten hold roughly 1.5%. The sequencing sample was made of memory CD4+ T cells sorted from blood. The origin of the receptors is a man aged 18 to 29 in good health. CDR3s include the opening cysteine and the closing phenylalanine or tryptophan. The order of the fields is CDR3 length, V gene, D gene, clone size, J gene, CDR3 protein, CDR3 DNA. The D gene is left open where the match is weak. Not all rows give a size; the values are once, few, many and, for expanded clones, a class.

CDR3 length: 15
V gene: TRBV5-8
D gene: TRBD1
clone size: NA
J gene: TRBJ2-2
CDR3 protein: CASTTGVKDTGELFF
CDR3 DNA: TGTGCCAGCACCACAGGGGTAAAGGACACCGGGGAGCTGTTTTTT

CDR3 length: 15
V gene: TRBV5-1
D gene: NA
clone size: few
J gene: TRBJ1-4
CDR3 protein: CASSLGRAANEKLFF
CDR3 DNA: TGCGCCAGCAGCTTGGGAAGGGCTGCTAATGAAAAACTGTTTTTT

CDR3 length: 18
V gene: TRBV10-3
D gene: TRBD2
clone size: NA
J gene: TRBJ2-3
CDR3 protein: CAISDVAGGTTSTDTQYF
CDR3 DNA: TGTGCCATCAGTGATGTAGCGGGGGGGACAACTAGCACAGATACGCAGTATTTT

CDR3 length: 16
V gene: TRBV4-1
D gene: TRBD1
clone size: NA
J gene: TRBJ1-1
CDR3 protein: CASSQGRTGLYTEAFF
CDR3 DNA: TGCGCCAGCAGCCAGGGCCGGACAGGTCTATACACTGAAGCTTTCTTT

CDR3 length: 13
V gene: TRBV5-1
D gene: NA
clone size: few
J gene: TRBJ1-4
CDR3 protein: CASSLVPEEKLFF
CDR3 DNA: TGCGCCAGCAGCTTGGTCCCGGAGGAAAAACTGTTTTTT

CDR3 length: 18
V gene: TRBV5-8
D gene: TRBD2
clone size: few
J gene: TRBJ2-2
CDR3 protein: CASSSGGTSGGNTGELFF
CDR3 DNA: TGTGCCAGCAGCTCCGGTGGGACTAGCGGGGGAAACACCGGGGAGCTGTTTTTT

CDR3 length: 12
V gene: TRBV29-1
D gene: NA
clone size: NA
J gene: TRBJ2-7
CDR3 protein: CSAGVGSYEQYF
CDR3 DNA: TGCAGCGCTGGGGTCGGATCCTACGAGCAGTACTTC

CDR3 length: 14
V gene: TRBV6-5
D gene: NA
clone size: NA
J gene: TRBJ2-7
CDR3 protein: CASRPIGEPYEQYF
CDR3 DNA: TGTGCCAGCAGGCCCATTGGGGAACCCTACGAGCAGTACTTC

CDR3 length: 12
V gene: TRBV6-1
D gene: NA
clone size: many
J gene: TRBJ2-5
CDR3 protein: CASREEGETQYF
CDR3 DNA: TGTGCCAGCAGGGAGGAGGGGGAGACCCAGTACTTC

CDR3 length: 15
V gene: TRBV10-1
D gene: TRBD2
clone size: NA
J gene: TRBJ2-2
CDR3 protein: CASSGLAGNTGELFF
CDR3 DNA: TGCGCCAGCAGTGGGCTAGCGGGGAACACCGGGGAGCTGTTTTTT

CDR3 length: 17
V gene: TRBV5-1
D gene: NA
clone size: NA
J gene: TRBJ1-1
CDR3 protein: CASSLAGDRTLNTEAFF
CDR3 DNA: TGCGCCAGCAGCTTGGCCGGGGACCGGACCTTGAACACTGAAGCTTTCTTT

CDR3 length: 14
V gene: TRBV5-1
D gene: NA
clone size: NA
J gene: TRBJ2-4
CDR3 protein: CASSLGERRNIQYF
CDR3 DNA: TGCGCCAGCAGCTTGGGGGAGCGGAGAAACATTCAGTACTTC

CDR3 length: 13
V gene: TRBV5-6
D gene: NA
clone size: NA
J gene: TRBJ1-6
CDR3 protein: CASSQAEISPLHF
CDR3 DNA: TGTGCCAGCAGCCAAGCCGAGATTTCACCCCTCCACTTT

CDR3 length: 14
V gene: TRBV5-6
D gene: NA
clone size: NA
J gene: TRBJ1-5
CDR3 protein: CASSLNGGNQPQHF
CDR3 DNA: TGTGCCAGCAGCTTGAACGGGGGCAATCAGCCCCAGCATTTT

CDR3 length: 15
V gene: TRBV6-1
D gene: TRBD1
clone size: NA
J gene: TRBJ2-2
CDR3 protein: CASRPGQRRSGELFF
CDR3 DNA: TGTGCCAGCAGGCCGGGACAGAGAAGGTCTGGGGAGCTGTTTTTT

CDR3 length: 15
V gene: TRBV7-8
D gene: NA
clone size: few
J gene: TRBJ1-5
CDR3 protein: CASSLGAGQLQPQHF
CDR3 DNA: TGTGCCAGCAGCTTAGGGGCCGGTCAGCTACAGCCCCAGCATTTT

CDR3 length: 12
V gene: TRBV15
D gene: NA
clone size: NA
J gene: TRBJ1-2
CDR3 protein: CATSISGAGYTF
CDR3 DNA: TGTGCCACCAGCATCTCTGGCGCTGGCTACACCTTC

CDR3 length: 13
V gene: TRBV10-3
D gene: TRBD1
clone size: NA
J gene: TRBJ1-1
CDR3 protein: CASGQGANTEAFF
CDR3 DNA: TGTGCCTCCGGACAGGGGGCGAACACTGAAGCTTTCTTT

CDR3 length: 15
V gene: TRBV9
D gene: NA
clone size: NA
J gene: TRBJ2-1
CDR3 protein: CASSGATEVYNEQFF
CDR3 DNA: TGTGCCAGCAGCGGGGCGACAGAAGTTTACAATGAGCAGTTCTTC

CDR3 length: 17
V gene: TRBV2
D gene: NA
clone size: NA
J gene: TRBJ2-7
CDR3 protein: CASSEATGGRGSYEQYF
CDR3 DNA: TGTGCCAGCAGTGAAGCGACTGGGGGAAGGGGCTCCTACGAGCAGTACTTC

CDR3 length: 11
V gene: TRBV7-2
D gene: NA
clone size: NA
J gene: TRBJ2-3
CDR3 protein: CASSHRDTQYF
CDR3 DNA: TGTGCCAGCAGCCACCGGGATACGCAGTATTTT

CDR3 length: 13
V gene: TRBV5-4
D gene: NA
clone size: few
J gene: TRBJ1-1
CDR3 protein: CASRIDRNTEAFF
CDR3 DNA: TGTGCCAGCAGGATCGACAGGAACACTGAAGCTTTCTTT

CDR3 length: 11
V gene: TRBV2
D gene: NA
clone size: NA
J gene: TRBJ1-1
CDR3 protein: CASGVNTEAFF
CDR3 DNA: TGTGCCAGCGGGGTTAACACTGAAGCTTTCTTT

CDR3 length: 12
V gene: TRBV28
D gene: NA
clone size: once
J gene: TRBJ1-1
CDR3 protein: CASRVGVTEAFF
CDR3 DNA: TGTGCCAGCAGGGTCGGAGTGACCGAAGCTTTCTTT

CDR3 length: 16
V gene: TRBV15
D gene: NA
clone size: NA
J gene: TRBJ1-2
CDR3 protein: CATSSRTRTANYGYTF
CDR3 DNA: TGTGCCACCAGCAGTCGGACCCGGACGGCTAACTATGGCTACACCTTC

CDR3 length: 13
V gene: TRBV4-3
D gene: NA
clone size: few
J gene: TRBJ2-3
CDR3 protein: CASSQQLTDTQYF
CDR3 DNA: TGCGCCAGCAGCCAACAACTCACAGATACGCAGTATTTT

CDR3 length: 14
V gene: TRBV2
D gene: TRBD2
clone size: NA
J gene: TRBJ2-1
CDR3 protein: CASSAAGGPSEQFF
CDR3 DNA: TGTGCCAGCAGTGCAGCGGGAGGGCCCAGTGAGCAGTTCTTC

CDR3 length: 13
V gene: TRBV27
D gene: NA
clone size: few
J gene: TRBJ1-1
CDR3 protein: CASSLGRGTEAFF
CDR3 DNA: TGTGCCAGCAGTTTAGGCAGAGGGACTGAAGCTTTCTTT

CDR3 length: 15
V gene: TRBV4-1
D gene: NA
clone size: once
J gene: TRBJ1-1
CDR3 protein: CASSQRSGTPPEAFF
CDR3 DNA: TGCGCCAGCAGCCAACGTTCAGGGACACCCCCTGAAGCTTTCTTT

CDR3 length: 13
V gene: TRBV10-2
D gene: NA
clone size: NA
J gene: TRBJ2-5
CDR3 protein: CASTVRGKETQYF
CDR3 DNA: TGCGCCAGCACGGTCCGGGGAAAGGAGACCCAGTACTTC

CDR3 length: 13
V gene: TRBV6-1
D gene: NA
clone size: NA
J gene: TRBJ2-2
CDR3 protein: CASSETGPGELFF
CDR3 DNA: TGTGCCAGCAGTGAAACGGGCCCCGGGGAGCTGTTTTTT

CDR3 length: 13
V gene: TRBV7-2
D gene: NA
clone size: NA
J gene: TRBJ1-1
CDR3 protein: CASSYRVNTEAFF
CDR3 DNA: TGTGCCAGCAGCTACAGGGTTAACACTGAAGCTTTCTTT